This T cell receptor beta chain was recorded in a study of OX40 agonist ivuxolimab in advanced cancers. Study at large: Three individuals attained partial responses, comprising one hepatocellular carcinoma case and two cutaneous melanoma cases. Study results and caveats: Also showing low normalized T-cell clonal expansion were some of the nonresponders.

Germline V CDR1 and CDR2: SNHLY, FYNNEI. The CDR3 runs 12 residues. Losses at the gene ends were 8 bases for V and 6 bases for J; bases not matched to a gene: 2. With autoimmune disease history or systemic immunosuppression, patients were excluded. The investigators sampled blood at baseline, at cycle 4 day 1, and at cycle 7 day 1. This clone was seen more than once but under ten times. Its cognate antigen is unknown. Only in-frame clones appear in the TCRdb table, and some are missing; sequencing was by immunoSEQ multiplex PCR. The top ten clones hold roughly 7.3% of a sample with just under 85,000 clones, about 88% of them seen once.

Source: CD4+ or CD8+ T cells sorted from blood, taken in a trial of the OX40 agonist ivuxolimab. V usage is TRBV2 and J usage is TRBJ2-5; 11 nucleotides align to TRBD1. The clonotype originates from an adult with an advanced solid tumor such as melanoma, head and neck, liver or kidney cancer. The CDR3 loop reads CASGTGGKTQYF. CDR3 nucleotides: TGTGCCAGCGGGACAGGGGGAAAGACCCAGTACTTC.